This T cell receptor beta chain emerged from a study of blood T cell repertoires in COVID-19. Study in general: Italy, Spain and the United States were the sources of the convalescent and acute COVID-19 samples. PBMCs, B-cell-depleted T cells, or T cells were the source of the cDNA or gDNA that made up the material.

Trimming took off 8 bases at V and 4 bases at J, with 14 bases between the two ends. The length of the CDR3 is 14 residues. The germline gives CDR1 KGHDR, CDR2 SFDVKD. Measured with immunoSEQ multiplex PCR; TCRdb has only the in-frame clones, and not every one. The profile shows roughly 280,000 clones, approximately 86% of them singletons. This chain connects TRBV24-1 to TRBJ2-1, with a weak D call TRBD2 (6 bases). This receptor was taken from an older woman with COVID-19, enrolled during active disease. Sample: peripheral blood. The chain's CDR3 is CATKGPAGYNEQFF. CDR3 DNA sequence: TGTGCCACCAAGGGACCGGCGGGATACAATGAGCAGTTCTTC.